This TCR beta chain was captured by sequencing in a study of CD8+ T cells in alopecia areata. Trimming cost V 2 bases and J 4 bases, with 14 bases left between them. In germline, CDR1 is PRHDT, CDR2 FYEKMQ (reference sequence). The CDR3 sequence is 15 residues long. After isolation, RNA underwent reverse transcription to generate cDNA as the sequencing template. The repertoire was sequenced with immunoSEQ multiplex PCR; TCRdb's copy has only in-frame clones and lacks some. The profile shows over 100,000 clones, about 47% of them singletons. As part of sample collection, lesional scalp punch biopsies and peripheral blood were taken from alopecia areata patients.

Sequenced here: CD8+ T cells sorted from blood, sampled at week 0. The origin of this receptor is a human donor with alopecia areata. The rearrangement links TRBV13 to TRBJ1-2; D possibly corresponds to TRBD1 (5 bases). This CDR3 is CASSLRGQGFYGYTF. The CDR3 DNA sequence: TGTGCCAGCAGCTTAAGGGGCCAGGGATTCTATGGCTACACCTTC.